The 32 T cell receptor beta chains given below trace back to one sample, sequenced in a study of blood T cell repertoires in COVID-19 (TCRdb year 2020). Library prep was done by the immunoSEQ multiplex PCR assay. TCRdb limited this immuneACCESS table to in-frame rearrangements with V and J called. A share of clones is missing; checked studies link under half to unresolved V genes, and the rest is unexplained. The sample table shows more than 100,000 clones, and about 86% are seen once. The top ten constitute almost 8.5% of the sample. Sequenced material: peripheral blood. These receptors all stem from a woman in her fifties or sixties with active or convalescent COVID-19.

J is TRBJ2-2 and V is TRBV28; 8 nucleotides line up with TRBD1. V gave up 6 bases and J gave up 5 bases; unmatched junction bases: 5. The CDR3 is 14 residues long. The germline V gene has CDR1 MDHEN and CDR2 SYDVKM. Written as DNA, the CDR3 is TGTGCCAGCAGCTTCACAGGGGGAACCGGGGAGCTGTTTTTT. This translates into CASSFTGGTGELFF.

The V and J genes are TRBV10-3 and TRBJ1-2, with TRBD1 identical over 8 bases. The CDR3 is 14 residues long. Germline V gene sequence: CDR1 ENHRY, CDR2 SYGVKD. The trim removed 6 bases at V and 6 bases at J, leaving 9 bases unmatched. CDR3 loop: CAISGQGEGDGYTF. The CDR3 region has the DNA TGTGCCATCAGCGGACAGGGCGAAGGGGATGGCTACACCTTC.

The rearrangement joins TRBV5-1 to TRBJ1-2, with 7 positions matching TRBD1. The V gene's germline CDR1 is SGHRS and CDR2 YFSETQ. The CDR3 spans 15 residues. Germline trimming cut 4 bases from V and 0 bases from J; bases unmatched to any gene: 6. The CDR3 coding sequence is TGCGCCAGCAGCCCAGGGGGTGTTGCTAACTATGGCTACACCTTC. Translated: CASSPGGVANYGYTF.

This clone was seen a single time. The chain uses TRBV6-6 and TRBJ2-7; D is possibly TRBD1 (8 bases). V lost 6 bases to trimming and J lost 0 bases, with 12 bases between them. CDR1 is MNHNY and CDR2 is SVGAGI in the germline V gene (reference sequence). CDR3 length: 14 residues. The CDR3 is CASRQGGISYEQYF. DNA of the CDR3: TGTGCCAGCAGACAGGGGGGGATCTCCTACGAGCAGTACTTC.

This clone appeared a few times. The rearrangement links TRBV28 to TRBJ1-1, with 8 bases lining up with TRBD1. Losses at the gene ends were 4 bases for V and 2 bases for J; bases not matched to a gene: 9. This CDR3 is built from 16 residues. Germline V gene lookup returns CDR1 MDHEN and CDR2 SYDVKM. CDR3: CASSSGGQGLNTEAFF. The CDR3 coding sequence is TGTGCCAGCAGTTCTGGTGGACAGGGATTAAACACTGAAGCTTTCTTT.

This clone showed up just a few times. The rearrangement joins TRBV5-1 to TRBJ1-4; possible D gene TRBD1, 6 bases. Germline V gives CDR1 SGHRS, CDR2 YFSETQ. The CDR3 totals 18 residues. Trimming took 4 bases from V and 7 from J, leaving 26 bases between them. The CDR3 here is CASSLLHGGGGDGEKLFF. The CDR3 nucleotides are TGCGCCAGCAGCCTCCTGCACGGGGGCGGGGGCGACGGTGAAAAACTGTTTTTT.

This clone has more than one count but fewer than ten. The rearrangement joins TRBV29-1 to TRBJ2-2; perhaps TRBD1 as D (6 bases). The germline CDR1 and CDR2 sequences are SQVTM and ANQGSEA. This CDR3 comprises 15 residues. The V and J ends lost 4 bases and 6 bases respectively, with 18 bases between them. The CDR3 DNA follows: TGCAGCGTTGTACTCGGGCCAGGGGATGCCGGGGAGCTGTTTTTT. Protein product: CSVVLGPGDAGELFF.

This chain connects TRBV5-1 to TRBJ2-7; D possibly corresponds to TRBD2 (5 bases). Germline-derived CDR1 and CDR2 are SGHRS and YFSETQ. Trimming removed 2 bases at V and 5 bases at J, with 11 bases between. CDR3 length equals 13 residues. The CDR3 spells CASSFLASHEQYF. CDR3 coding DNA: TGCGCCAGCAGCTTCCTAGCTTCCCACGAGCAGTACTTC.

The chain joins TRBV5-4 to TRBJ2-7; 8 bases fit TRBD2. Losses at the gene ends were 1 base for V and 7 bases for J; bases not matched to a gene: 10. Per the germline V gene, CDR1 is SGHNT and CDR2 is YYREEE (reference sequence). The CDR3 consists of 15 residues. The CDR3, as DNA: TGTGCCAGCAGCTTGCCGACGGGAGGGCCAAAAGAGCAGTACTTC. Translated, it gives CASSLPTGGPKEQYF.

The CDR3 is CASSLLGEEPEKLFF. The CDR3 region has the DNA TGTGCCAGCAGTTTATTAGGGGAAGAGCCCGAAAAACTGTTTTTT. The chain recombines TRBV27 with TRBJ1-4; D might be TRBD1 (5 bases). With 1 base removed from V and 8 bases from J, the gap between germline ends came to 14 bases. This CDR3 is 15 amino acids long. CDR1 MNHEY and CDR2 SMNVEV come from the germline V gene (reference sequence).

The chain links TRBV19 to TRBJ1-5, with 7 bases matching TRBD1. V shed 5 bases, J shed 3 bases, and the junction held 10 bases outside the gene matches. From germline, CDR1 is LNHDA and CDR2 SQIVND (reference sequence). This CDR3 region has 16 residues. For the CDR3, the DNA is TGTGCCAGTAGTCAAAATGTAGGGGGCGTCAATCAGCCCCAGCATTTT. As protein: CASSQNVGGVNQPQHF.

This clone was found once. The chain recombines TRBV18 with TRBJ2-2, with 10 positions matching TRBD1. In germline, CDR1 is KGHSH, CDR2 LQKENI. The V segment lost 6 bases and the J segment 6 bases; nucleotides outside the gene matches: 10. This CDR3 has 16 amino acids. The DNA of the CDR3 is TGTGCCAGCTCCCCCGGGACAGGGGTTGAAGCCGGGGAGCTGTTTTTT. Translating gives CASSPGTGVEAGELFF.

The chain links TRBV10-3 to TRBJ2-2; the D gene is possibly TRBD2 (5 bases). CDR3 length equals 16 residues. Per the germline V gene, CDR1 is ENHRY and CDR2 is SYGVKD. Trimming removed 3 bases from V and 2 bases from J, with 13 bases in between. The CDR3 loop is CAISDPGIGNTGELFF. The CDR3 DNA reads as TGTGCCATCAGTGACCCCGGGATAGGTAACACCGGGGAGCTGTTTTTT.

This clone was seen more than once but under ten times. This sequence joins TRBV2 and TRBJ2-1; weak D call: TRBD2 (6 bases). The CDR3 has 14 amino acids. Trimming took off 9 bases at V and 6 bases at J, with 18 bases between the two ends. Germline CDR1 reads SNHLY; CDR2 reads FYNNEI. The CDR3 region has the DNA TGTGCCAGTAAGGGCGGGAAAGACGGCAATGAGCAGTTCTTC. Protein: CASKGGKDGNEQFF. The variable domain in full, completed from reference TRBV2 and TRBJ2-1, reads EPEVTQTPSHQVTQMGQEVILRCVPISNHLYFYWYRQILGQKVEFLVSFYNNEISEKSEIFDDQFSVERPDGSNFTLKIRSTKLEDSAMYFCASKGGKDGNEQFFGPGTRLTVL.

The chain joins TRBV5-1 to TRBJ2-3; the match to TRBD1 covers 11 bases. The CDR3 has 16 amino acids. The V gene's germline CDR1 is SGHRS and CDR2 YFSETQ. The trim removed 4 bases at V and 2 bases at J, leaving 6 bases unmatched. CDR3 bases: TGCGCCAGCAGCGCGGGACAGGGGGATGACACAGATACGCAGTATTTT. It is translated as CASSAGQGDDTDTQYF.

V and J are TRBV6-5 and TRBJ2-1; 9 bases agree with TRBD1. V dropped 0 bases and J dropped 3; count of bases not matched to a gene: 3. The CDR3 runs 16 residues. The germline CDR1 and CDR2 sequences are MNHEY and SVGAGI. The CDR3 is CASSYSWDRVYNEQFF. In DNA, the CDR3 is TGTGCCAGCAGTTACTCGTGGGACAGGGTCTACAATGAGCAGTTCTTC.

The chain is built from TRBV27 and TRBJ1-1, with D perhaps matching TRBD1 (5 bases). CDR3 length equals 14 residues. With 3 bases removed from V and 0 bases from J, the gap between germline ends came to 8 bases. Germline V CDR1 and CDR2: MNHEY, SMNVEV (reference sequence). CDR3 DNA sequence: TGTGCCAGCAGTTTGGGAGGGGTGAACACTGAAGCTTTCTTT. It specifies CASSLGGVNTEAFF.

This chain uses TRBV6-2 or TRBV6-3 with TRBJ1-5, with a possible D match to TRBD1 (5 bases). The CDR3 spans 14 residues. Trimming left V 5 bases short and J 4 bases short, with 12 bases between. The V gene's germline CDR1 is MNHEY and CDR2 SVGEGT. As DNA, the CDR3 is TGTGCCAGCAGTCTTGGACAAATAAATCAGCCCCAGCATTTT. This gives the protein CASSLGQINQPQHF.

V and J are TRBV5-1 and TRBJ2-5; 7 bases agree with TRBD1. Trimming removed 3 bases from V and 1 base from J; junction bases left unmatched: 6. CDR3 length: 15 residues. Germline CDR1 SGHRS, CDR2 YFSETQ. The CDR3 reads CASSSDRVPQETQYF. In DNA, the CDR3 is TGCGCCAGCAGCTCAGACAGGGTTCCCCAAGAGACCCAGTACTTC.

This sequence joins TRBV2 and TRBJ1-5, with TRBD1 identical over 7 bases. This CDR3 comprises 13 residues. Per germline, CDR1 SNHLY and CDR2 FYNNEI. V lost 4 bases, J lost 16 bases, and 13 bases stayed unmatched. In DNA, the CDR3 is TGTGCCAGCAGTGGGGGTGAGACAGGGAATGAACATTTT. As protein: CASSGGETGNEHF.

This clone was detected ten times or more. V and J are TRBV7-2 and TRBJ2-3; possible D gene TRBD2, 6 bases. Germline V gene lookup returns CDR1 SGHTA and CDR2 FQGNSA. With 3 bases removed from V and 0 bases from J, the gap between germline ends came to 13 bases. The CDR3 length is 16 residues. The CDR3 sequence: CASSFRGISSTDTQYF. Here the CDR3 DNA reads TGTGCCAGCAGCTTTCGGGGGATCTCTAGCACAGATACGCAGTATTTT.

The rearrangement links TRBV30 to TRBJ2-5; TRBD2 agrees at 8 bases. Trimming cost V 1 base and J 4 bases; bases outside gene matches: 5. The CDR3 runs to 14 residues. The V gene's germline CDR1 is GTSNPN and CDR2 SVGIG (reference sequence). The CDR3 sequence: CAWSALAGLETQYF. For the CDR3, the DNA is TGTGCCTGGAGTGCCCTAGCGGGCCTAGAGACCCAGTACTTC.

V gene TRBV5-5 combines with J gene TRBJ1-6; TRBD1 matches 8 bases. V shed 2 bases, J shed 8 bases, and the junction held 9 bases outside the gene matches. The CDR3 totals 16 residues. Germline V gives CDR1 SGHKS, CDR2 YYEKEE (reference sequence). The CDR3 bases are TGTGCCAGCAGCTTCTTCCACGACAGGGGTTATTCACCCCTCCACTTT. Its translation is CASSFFHDRGYSPLHF.

This clone was recorded once. V is TRBV28 and J is TRBJ1-2, with D possibly matching TRBD1 (5 bases). This CDR3 comprises 14 residues. Germline CDR1 MDHEN, CDR2 SYDVKM. The V gene lost 6 bases and the J gene lost 4 bases, with 15 bases spanning the gap. Here the CDR3 reads CASSLGREPYGYTF. The CDR3 DNA reads as TGTGCCAGCAGCCTGGGGCGGGAGCCCTATGGCTACACCTTC.

About this clone itself: Distinct nucleotide sequences in the sample also encode this CDR3. The chain links TRBV5-1 to TRBJ1-4; D not certain. Germline V gene sequence: CDR1 SGHRS, CDR2 YFSETQ. The CDR3 has 15 residues. Trimming took off 3 bases at V and 0 bases at J, with 9 bases between the two ends. CDR3 DNA sequence: TGCGCCAGCAGCTCCGCAGGAACAACTAATGAAAAACTGTTTTTT. It encodes CASSSAGTTNEKLFF.

CDR3 sequence: CASSPSGATNEKLFF. Written as DNA, the CDR3 is TGTGCCAGCTCACCATCGGGTGCAACTAATGAAAAACTGTTTTTT. The chain recombines TRBV18 with TRBJ1-4; D is unresolved. Trimming removed 2 bases at V and 0 bases at J, with 7 bases between. Germline V CDR1 and CDR2: KGHSH, LQKENI. CDR3 size: 15 residues.

The rearrangement links TRBV2 to TRBJ1-2; tentatively, D is TRBD1 (6 bases). Trimming removed 4 bases from V and 8 bases from J, with 20 bases in between. CDR3 length: 15 residues. Germline V CDR1 and CDR2: SNHLY, FYNNEI. CDR3 coding DNA: TGTGCCAGCAGTGGCACGACCCTTACAGGGACCGGCTACACCTTC. This sequence encodes CASSGTTLTGTGYTF.

This chain joins TRBV5-1 and TRBJ1-3; TRBD1 matches at 8 bases. The CDR3 length is 19 residues. Germline CDR1 reads SGHRS; CDR2 reads YFSETQ. V was pared by 0 bases and J by 2 bases, with 13 bases of the junction left unmatched. CDR3 nucleotide sequence: TGCGCCAGCAGCTTGGACCCGGACAGGGTAGGGGTCCCTGGAAACACCATATATTTT. Translation: CASSLDPDRVGVPGNTIYF.

The chain links TRBV5-6 to TRBJ2-2; D is uncertain. The ends were cut back, 1 base at V and 4 bases at J, with 17 bases in the middle. The CDR3 is 17 residues long. The germline CDR1 and CDR2 sequences are SGHDT and YYEEEE. The CDR3 bases are TGTGCCAGCAGCTTGTCTAGAGTACCTCCCGCCACCGGGGAGCTGTTTTTT. It yields the protein CASSLSRVPPATGELFF.

The chain links TRBV7-2 to TRBJ1-2; D not resolved. Germline CDR1 and CDR2: SGHTA and FQGNSA. The CDR3 length is 14 residues. V lost 1 base to trimming and J lost 7 bases, with 13 bases between them. The CDR3 DNA reads TGTGCCAGCAGCTTAGGGGAGGGAGCTAGTGGCTACACCTTC. Translating it yields CASSLGEGASGYTF.

The rearrangement joins TRBV6-4 to TRBJ1-6, with 8 bases fitting TRBD1. This CDR3 is built from 15 residues. The V gene end was trimmed by 2 bases and the J gene end by 9 bases; junction bases not matched to a gene: 6. From germline, CDR1 is MRHNA and CDR2 SNTAGT. The CDR3 region is CASSDGTGLGSPLHF. Written as DNA, the CDR3 is TGTGCCAGCAGTGACGGGACAGGATTAGGTTCACCCCTCCACTTT.

The CDR3 region is CASSVVAVTNEQFF. CDR3 nucleotide sequence: TGTGCCAGCAGCGTAGTAGCGGTGACCAATGAGCAGTTCTTC. The chain combines TRBV9 with TRBJ2-1; D may be TRBD2 (6 bases). V lost 0 bases to trimming and J lost 6 bases, with 10 bases between them. The CDR3 sequence is 14 residues long. CDR1 is SGDLS and CDR2 is YYNGEE in the germline V gene.